This record looks at one TCR beta chain sequence and its context. Under the authors' procedure: Reference gene primer amplification in the assay estimated nucleated cell counts. The data were produced by immunoSEQ multiplex PCR, yet TCRdb's version contains in-frame clones alone and is incomplete. The V and J calls and clone size are taken from that table; D and trimming were inferred from the DNA. Among approximately 99,000 clones, approximately 70% were seen once, and the ten largest hold 1.8%. These data are taken from a study of blood T cell repertoires in COVID-19. Study overall: Collection of acute and convalescent COVID-19 samples took place in the United States, Italy and Spain. In each case, the material was cDNA or gDNA derived from T cells, B-cell-depleted T cells, or PBMCs.

The specimen was peripheral blood. The TCR comes from a woman aged 40 to 49 with acute or convalescent COVID-19.

The CDR3 spells CASSIAEGNSPLHF. CDR3 sequence (DNA): TGTGCCAGTAGTATCGCGGAGGGGAATTCACCCCTCCACTTT. V and J are TRBV19 and TRBJ1-6; D possibly corresponds to TRBD1 (5 bases). V dropped 3 bases and J dropped 7 bases, with 10 bases sitting between them. The CDR3 covers 14 residues. CDR1 is LNHDA, CDR2 SQIVND, per germline (reference sequence).